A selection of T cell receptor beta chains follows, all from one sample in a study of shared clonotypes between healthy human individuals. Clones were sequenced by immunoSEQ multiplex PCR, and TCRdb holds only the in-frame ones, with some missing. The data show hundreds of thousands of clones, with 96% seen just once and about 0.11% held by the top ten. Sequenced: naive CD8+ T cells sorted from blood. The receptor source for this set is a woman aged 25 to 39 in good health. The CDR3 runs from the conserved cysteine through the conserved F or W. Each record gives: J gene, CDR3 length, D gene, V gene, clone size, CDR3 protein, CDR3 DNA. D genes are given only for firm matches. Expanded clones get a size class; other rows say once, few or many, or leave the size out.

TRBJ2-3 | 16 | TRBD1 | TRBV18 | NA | CASSPTRGQNTDTQYF | TGTGCCAGCTCACCAACGAGGGGACAGAACACAGATACGCAGTATTTT
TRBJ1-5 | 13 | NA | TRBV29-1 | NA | CSVVEDSNQPQHF | TGCAGCGTTGTTGAAGATAGCAATCAGCCCCAGCATTTT
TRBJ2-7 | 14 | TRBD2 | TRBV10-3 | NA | CAISVSRRGYEQYF | TGTGCCATCAGTGTCTCCCGGCGGGGGTACGAGCAGTACTTC
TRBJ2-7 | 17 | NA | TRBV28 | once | CASSPRDGDHYGYEQYF | TGTGCCAGCAGCCCCAGGGACGGGGATCACTACGGTTACGAGCAGTACTTC
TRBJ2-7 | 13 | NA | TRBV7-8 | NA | CASSLAGAYEQYF | TGTGCCAGCAGCTTAGCAGGGGCGTACGAGCAGTACTTC
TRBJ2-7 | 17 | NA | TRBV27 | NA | CASSRSSGARTRHEQYF | TGTGCCAGCAGTAGATCCTCAGGGGCCCGAACCCGCCACGAGCAGTACTTC
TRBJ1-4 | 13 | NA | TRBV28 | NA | CASSIATNEKLFF | TGTGCCAGCAGCATAGCAACTAATGAAAAACTGTTTTTT
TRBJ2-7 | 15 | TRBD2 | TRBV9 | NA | CASSNSASGSHEQYF | TGTGCCAGCAGCAACAGCGCTAGCGGGAGCCACGAGCAGTACTTC
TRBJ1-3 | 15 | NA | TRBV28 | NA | CASSLGLTSGNTIYF | TGTGCCAGCAGCCTCGGACTTACCTCTGGAAACACCATATATTTT
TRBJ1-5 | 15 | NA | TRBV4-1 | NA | CASSLRQGNNQPQHF | TGCGCCAGCAGCCTAAGGCAGGGCAACAATCAGCCCCAGCATTTT
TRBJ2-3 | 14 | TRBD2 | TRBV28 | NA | CASTIGEGADTQYF | TGTGCCAGCACCATTGGGGAGGGCGCAGATACGCAGTATTTT
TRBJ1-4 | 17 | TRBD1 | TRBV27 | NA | CASSLLDPDRGPVKLFF | TGTGCCAGCAGTTTACTCGACCCCGACAGGGGGCCGGTAAAACTGTTTTTT
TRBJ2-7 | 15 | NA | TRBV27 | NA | CASSLSGSLSYEQYF | TGTGCCAGCAGTTTAAGCGGGTCTTTGTCCTACGAGCAGTACTTC
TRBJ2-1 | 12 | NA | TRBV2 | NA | CASFSGSNEQFF | TGTGCCAGCTTTTCGGGAAGCAATGAGCAGTTCTTC
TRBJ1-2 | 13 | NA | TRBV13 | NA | CASGHRENYGYTF | TGTGCCAGCGGGCACAGGGAGAACTATGGCTACACCTTC
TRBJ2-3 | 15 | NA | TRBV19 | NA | CASSADGGYTDTQYF | TGTGCCAGTAGCGCGGACGGAGGATACACAGATACGCAGTATTTT